This T cell receptor beta chain was profiled in a study of shared clonotypes between healthy human individuals. Here immunoSEQ multiplex PCR was the method, and the copy in TCRdb shows in-frame clones only, minus some. Here the sample spans 950,000 to 1,200,000 clones, about 72% being singletons. In germline, CDR1 is MDHEN, CDR2 SYDVKM. The CDR3 consists of 14 residues. V was cut by 3 bases and J by 10 bases, with 16 bases left in between. The CD4+ fraction was divided into a CD45RA+ naive subset and a CD45RA-negative memory subset. This TCR derives from a man between 18 and 29 years old in good health. Some clones in this sample may be carry-over from other donors' samples. The sequenced material came from memory CD4+ T cells from PBMCs. Subset: CD45RA-negative fraction. The V call is TRBV28, the J call TRBJ2-1; D may correspond to TRBD1 or TRBD2 (6 bases each). The DNA for the CDR3 is TGTGCCAGCAGTTTGGCCCCTGGGGGGCGCGAGCAGTTCTTC. This sequence encodes CASSLAPGGREQFF.